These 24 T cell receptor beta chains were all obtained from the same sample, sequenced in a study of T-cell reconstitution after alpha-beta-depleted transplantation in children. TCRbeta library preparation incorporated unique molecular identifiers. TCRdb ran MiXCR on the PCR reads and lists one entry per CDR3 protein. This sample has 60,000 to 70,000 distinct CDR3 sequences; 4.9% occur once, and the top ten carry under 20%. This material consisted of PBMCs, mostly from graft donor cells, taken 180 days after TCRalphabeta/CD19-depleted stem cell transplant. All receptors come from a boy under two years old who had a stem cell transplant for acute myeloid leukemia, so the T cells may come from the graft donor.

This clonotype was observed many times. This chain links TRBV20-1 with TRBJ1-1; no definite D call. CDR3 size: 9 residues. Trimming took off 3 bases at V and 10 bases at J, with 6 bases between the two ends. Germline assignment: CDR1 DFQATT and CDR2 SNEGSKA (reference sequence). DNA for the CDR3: TGCAGTGCTAGCCCCCGAGCTTTCTTT. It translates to CSASPRAFF.

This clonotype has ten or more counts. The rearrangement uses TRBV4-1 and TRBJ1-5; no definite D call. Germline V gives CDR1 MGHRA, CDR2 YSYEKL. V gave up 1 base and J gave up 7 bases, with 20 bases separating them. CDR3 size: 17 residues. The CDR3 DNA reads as TGCGCCAGCAGCCAAGGGTCCCCCTTGAAGGGTAAGCAGCCCCAGCATTTT. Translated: CASSQGSPLKGKQPQHF.

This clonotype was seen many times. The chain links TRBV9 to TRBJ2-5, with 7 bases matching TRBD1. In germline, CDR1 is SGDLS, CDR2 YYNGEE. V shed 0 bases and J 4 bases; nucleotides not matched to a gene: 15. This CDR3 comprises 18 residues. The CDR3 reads CASSVEGGQTYSGETQYF. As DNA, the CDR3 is TGTGCCAGCAGCGTAGAAGGGGGACAGACCTATTCCGGAGAGACCCAGTACTTC.

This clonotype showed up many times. Written as DNA, the CDR3 is TGTGCCAGCTCACCAAGGGACAGGGCGGCTTCACCCCTCCACTTT. It specifies CASSPRDRAASPLHF. This chain connects TRBV18 to TRBJ1-6; TRBD1 aligns across 9 bases. This CDR3 has 15 residues. V lost 2 bases to trimming and J lost 9 bases; unmatched junction nucleotides: 5. Germline V gene sequence: CDR1 KGHSH, CDR2 LQKENI.

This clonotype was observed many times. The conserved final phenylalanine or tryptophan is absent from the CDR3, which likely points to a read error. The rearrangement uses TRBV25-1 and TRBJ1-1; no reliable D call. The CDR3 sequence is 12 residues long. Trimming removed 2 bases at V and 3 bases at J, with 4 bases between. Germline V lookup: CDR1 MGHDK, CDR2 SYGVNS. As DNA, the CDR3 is TGTGCCAGCAGTGAACACCACACTGAAGCTTTCCTT. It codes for CASSEHHTEAFL.

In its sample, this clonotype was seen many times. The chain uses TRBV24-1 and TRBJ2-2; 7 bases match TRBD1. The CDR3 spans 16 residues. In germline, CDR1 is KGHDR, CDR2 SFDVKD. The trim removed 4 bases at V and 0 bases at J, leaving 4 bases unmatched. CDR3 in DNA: TGTGCCACCAGTGACCCAGGACAGGCGAACACCGGGGAGCTGTTTTTT. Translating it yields CATSDPGQANTGELFF.

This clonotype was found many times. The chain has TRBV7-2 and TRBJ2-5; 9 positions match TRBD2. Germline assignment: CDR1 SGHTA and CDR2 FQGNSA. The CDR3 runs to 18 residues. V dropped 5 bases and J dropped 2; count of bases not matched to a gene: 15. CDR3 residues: CASSPAPNDLAGQETQYF. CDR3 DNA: TGTGCCAGCAGCCCTGCCCCCAACGACCTAGCGGGGCAAGAGACCCAGTACTTC. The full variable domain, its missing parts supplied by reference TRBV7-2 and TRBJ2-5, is GAGVSQSPSNKVTEKGKDVELRCDPISGHTALYWYRQSLGQGLEFLIYFQGNSAPDKSGLPSDRFSAERTGGSVSTLTIQRTQQEDSAVYLCASSPAPNDLAGQETQYFGPGTRLLVL.

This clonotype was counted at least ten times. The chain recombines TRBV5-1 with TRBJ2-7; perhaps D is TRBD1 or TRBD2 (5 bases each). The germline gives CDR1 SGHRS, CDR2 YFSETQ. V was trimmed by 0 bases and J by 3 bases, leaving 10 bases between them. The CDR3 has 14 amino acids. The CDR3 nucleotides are TGCGCCAGCAGCTTGGGGGGGATGAACTACGAGCAGTACTTC. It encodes CASSLGGMNYEQYF.

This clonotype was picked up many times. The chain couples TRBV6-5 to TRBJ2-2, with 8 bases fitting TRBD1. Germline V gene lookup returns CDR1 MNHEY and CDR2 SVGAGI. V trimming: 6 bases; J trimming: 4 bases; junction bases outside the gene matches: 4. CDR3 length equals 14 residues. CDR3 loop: CASRTGQATGELFF. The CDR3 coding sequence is TGTGCCAGCAGAACGGGACAGGCCACCGGGGAGCTGTTTTTT.

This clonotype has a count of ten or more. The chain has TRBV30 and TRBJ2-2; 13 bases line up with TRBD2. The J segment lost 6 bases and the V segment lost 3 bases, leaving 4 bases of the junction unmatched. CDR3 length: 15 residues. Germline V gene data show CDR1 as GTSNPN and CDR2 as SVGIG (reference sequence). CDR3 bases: TGTGCCTGGAGCCGACTAGCGGGGGGACCCGGGGAGCTGTTTTTT. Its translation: CAWSRLAGGPGELFF.

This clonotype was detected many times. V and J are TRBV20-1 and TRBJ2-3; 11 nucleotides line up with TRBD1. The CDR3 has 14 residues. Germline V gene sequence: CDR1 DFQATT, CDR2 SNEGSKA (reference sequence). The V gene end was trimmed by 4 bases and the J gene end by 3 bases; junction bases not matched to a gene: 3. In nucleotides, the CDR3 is TGCAGTGCTACCGGGACAGGGGGGACAGATACGCAGTATTTT. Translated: CSATGTGGTDTQYF.

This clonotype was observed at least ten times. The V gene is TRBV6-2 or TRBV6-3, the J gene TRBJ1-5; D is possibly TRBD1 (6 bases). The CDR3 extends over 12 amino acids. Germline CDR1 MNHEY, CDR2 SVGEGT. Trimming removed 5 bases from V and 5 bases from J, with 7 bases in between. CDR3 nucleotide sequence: TGTGCCAGCAGTAACAGGGATCAGCCCCAGCATTTT. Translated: CASSNRDQPQHF.

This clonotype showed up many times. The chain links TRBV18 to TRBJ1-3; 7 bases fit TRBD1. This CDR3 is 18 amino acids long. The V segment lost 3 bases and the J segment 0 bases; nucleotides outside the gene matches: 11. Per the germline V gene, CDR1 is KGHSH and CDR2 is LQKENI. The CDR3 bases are TGTGCCAGCTCACCGGACAGGTCCGTAACCTTCTCTGGAAACACCATATATTTT. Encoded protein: CASSPDRSVTFSGNTIYF. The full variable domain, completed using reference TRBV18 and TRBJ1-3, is NAGVMQNPRHLVRRRGQEARLRCSPMKGHSHVYWYRQLPEEGLKFMVYLQKENIIDESGMPKERFSAEFPKEGPSILRIQQVVRGDSAAYFCASSPDRSVTFSGNTIYFGEGSWLTVV.

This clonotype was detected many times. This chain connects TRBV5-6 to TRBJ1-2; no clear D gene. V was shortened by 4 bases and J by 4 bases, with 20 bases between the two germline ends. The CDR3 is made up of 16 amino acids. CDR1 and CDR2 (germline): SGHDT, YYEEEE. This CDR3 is CASSPYPTRLFYGYTF. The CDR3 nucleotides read TGTGCCAGCAGCCCATACCCAACGCGCCTATTCTATGGCTACACCTTC.

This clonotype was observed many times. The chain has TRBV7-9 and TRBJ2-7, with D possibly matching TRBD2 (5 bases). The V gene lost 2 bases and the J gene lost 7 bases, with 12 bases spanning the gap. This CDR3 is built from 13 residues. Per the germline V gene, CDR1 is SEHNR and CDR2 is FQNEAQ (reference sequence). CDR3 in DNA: TGTGCCAGCAGCTTAAATTGGTCGGGGGAGCAGTACTTC. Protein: CASSLNWSGEQYF.

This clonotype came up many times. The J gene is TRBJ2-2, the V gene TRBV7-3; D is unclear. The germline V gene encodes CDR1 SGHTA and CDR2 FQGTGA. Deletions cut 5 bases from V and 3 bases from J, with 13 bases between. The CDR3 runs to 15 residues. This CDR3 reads CASSRQTADTGELFF. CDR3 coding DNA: TGTGCCAGCAGCCGTCAGACCGCCGACACCGGGGAGCTGTTTTTT.

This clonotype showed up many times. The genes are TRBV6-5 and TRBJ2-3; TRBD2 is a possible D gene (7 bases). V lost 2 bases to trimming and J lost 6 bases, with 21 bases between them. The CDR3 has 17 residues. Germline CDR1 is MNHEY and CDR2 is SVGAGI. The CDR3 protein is CASSYQLSGGAGDTQYF. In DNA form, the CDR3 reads TGTGCCAGCAGTTACCAACTTTCTGGGGGGGCGGGTGATACGCAGTATTTT.

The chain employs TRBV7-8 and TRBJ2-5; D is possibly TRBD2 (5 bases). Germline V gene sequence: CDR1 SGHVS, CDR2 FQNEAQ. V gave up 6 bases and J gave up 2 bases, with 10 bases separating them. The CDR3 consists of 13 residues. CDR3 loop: CASRRPGQETQYF. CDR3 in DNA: TGTGCCAGCAGGCGTCCGGGGCAAGAGACCCAGTACTTC.

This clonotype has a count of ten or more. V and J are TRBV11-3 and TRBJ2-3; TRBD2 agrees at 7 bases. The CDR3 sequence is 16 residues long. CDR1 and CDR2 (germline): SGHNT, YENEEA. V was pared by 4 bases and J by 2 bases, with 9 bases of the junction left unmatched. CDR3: CASSSPAGSLTDTQYF. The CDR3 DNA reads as TGTGCCAGCAGCTCACCAGCGGGATCCCTCACAGATACGCAGTATTTT.

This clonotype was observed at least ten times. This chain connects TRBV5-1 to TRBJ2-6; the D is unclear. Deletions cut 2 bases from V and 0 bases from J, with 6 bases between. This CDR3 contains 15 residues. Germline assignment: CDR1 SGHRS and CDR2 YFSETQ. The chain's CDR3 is CASSFSLSGANVLTF. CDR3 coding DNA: TGCGCCAGCAGCTTTAGTCTCTCTGGGGCCAACGTCCTGACTTTC. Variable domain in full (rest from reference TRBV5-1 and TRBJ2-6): KAGVTQTPRYLIKTRGQQVTLSCSPISGHRSVSWYQQTPGQGLQFLFEYFSETQRNKGNFPGRFSGRQFSNSRSEMNVSTLELGDSALYLCASSFSLSGANVLTFGAGSRLTVL.

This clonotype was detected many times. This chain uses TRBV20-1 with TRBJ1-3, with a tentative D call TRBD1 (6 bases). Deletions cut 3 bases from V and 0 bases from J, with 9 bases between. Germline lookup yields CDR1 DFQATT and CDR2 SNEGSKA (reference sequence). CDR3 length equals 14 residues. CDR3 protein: CSASQGFSGNTIYF. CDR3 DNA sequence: TGCAGTGCTAGCCAGGGGTTCTCTGGAAACACCATATATTTT.

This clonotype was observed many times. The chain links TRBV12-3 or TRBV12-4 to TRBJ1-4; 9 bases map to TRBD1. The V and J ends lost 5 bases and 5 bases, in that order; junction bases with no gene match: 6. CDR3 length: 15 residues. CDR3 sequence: CASSRGQGRNEKLFF. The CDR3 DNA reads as TGTGCCAGCAGTAGGGGACAGGGCCGGAATGAAAAACTGTTTTTT.

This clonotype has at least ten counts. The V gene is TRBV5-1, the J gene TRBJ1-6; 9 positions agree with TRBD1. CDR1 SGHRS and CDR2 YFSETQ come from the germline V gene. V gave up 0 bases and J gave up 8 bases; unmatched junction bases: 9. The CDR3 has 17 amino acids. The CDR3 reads CASSLDGTGSLYSPLHF. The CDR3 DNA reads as TGCGCCAGCAGCTTGGACGGGACAGGGAGTCTTTATTCACCCCTCCACTTT.

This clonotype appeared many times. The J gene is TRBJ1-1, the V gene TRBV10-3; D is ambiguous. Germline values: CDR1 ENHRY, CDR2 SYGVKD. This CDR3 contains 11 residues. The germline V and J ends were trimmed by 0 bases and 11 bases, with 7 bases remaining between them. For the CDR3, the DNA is TGTGCCATCAGTGAGTCGGGGTACGCTTTCTTT. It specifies CAISESGYAFF.